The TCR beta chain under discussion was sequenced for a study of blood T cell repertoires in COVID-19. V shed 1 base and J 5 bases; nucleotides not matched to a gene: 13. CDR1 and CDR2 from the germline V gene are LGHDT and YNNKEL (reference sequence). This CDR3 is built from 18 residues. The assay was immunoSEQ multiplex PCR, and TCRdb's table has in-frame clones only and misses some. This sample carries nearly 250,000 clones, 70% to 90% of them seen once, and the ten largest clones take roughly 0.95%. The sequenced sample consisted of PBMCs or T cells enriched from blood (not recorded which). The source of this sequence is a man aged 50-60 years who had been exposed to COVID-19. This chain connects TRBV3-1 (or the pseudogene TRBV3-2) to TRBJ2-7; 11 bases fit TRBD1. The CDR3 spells CASSQGEISGQGGNEQYF. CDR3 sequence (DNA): TGTGCCAGCAGCCAAGGGGAAATTTCGGGACAGGGGGGCAACGAGCAGTACTTC.